The 8 T cell receptor beta chains presented below share a single source sample, sequenced in a study of read filtering for tumor transcriptome and immune sequencing (dated by TCRdb to the early 2020s). TCRdb shows the sequencer as Illumina HiSeq 4000. The Immunoverse kit was used to build TCR libraries from 400 ng RNA, with molecular barcoded adaptors covering alpha/delta and beta/gamma chains. TCRdb reran the public reads through fastp at Q25 and MiXCR, keeping productive beta chains. Rows with one shared CDR3 protein collapse into an entry with the most common genes and DNA. The sample table holds 85,000 or so distinct CDR3 sequences, of which approximately 13% were seen once. 15% of the sample goes to the ten largest clones. The sequenced sample consisted of a population of CD138-negative cells sorted from bone marrow. The cell subset or site label corresponds to: bone marrow mononuclear cells depleted of CD138+ plasma/myeloma cells by negative magnetic selection. All receptors come from a donor at least 40 years old with multiple myeloma.

This clonotype was counted only a few times. In this CDR3 the conserved last residue, phenylalanine or tryptophan, is missing, so a read error is likely. No DNA is shown, since the ends of the CDR3 on it are uncertain; the CDR3 is the one TCRdb lists. The V gene is TRBV28, the J gene TRBJ2-3; the table's D gene call, TRBD1, was not cross checked with the DNA. Germline CDR1 is MDHEN and CDR2 is SYDVKM. The CDR3 numbers 14 amino acids, ends counted. CDR3 protein: CASSRDRNADTQYS.

This clonotype came up many times. The rearrangement links TRBV29-1 to TRBJ2-2; D is perhaps TRBD2 (6 bases). The CDR3 consists of 15 residues. CDR1 and CDR2 (germline): SQVTM, ANQGSEA. V was shortened by 4 bases and J by 1 base, with 13 bases between the two germline ends. CDR3 sequence: CSVVFGSRNTGELFF. The CDR3 DNA follows: TGCAGCGTTGTTTTCGGGAGTAGGAACACCGGGGAGCTGTTTTTT.

This clonotype appeared a few times. This rearrangement joins TRBV21-1 to TRBJ2-5. TRBV21-1 is a pseudogene locus. The CDR3 has 14 amino acids. The CDR3 region has the DNA TGTGCCAGCAGCAAAGCAGAGATCCAAGAGACCCAGTACTTC. Translation gives CASSKAEIQETQYF.

This clonotype was recorded at least ten times. The rearrangement joins TRBV2 to TRBJ2-1, with 12 bases that match TRBD2. CDR3 length equals 15 residues. Germline loops: CDR1 SNHLY, CDR2 FYNNEI. The junction had 4 bases not matched to a gene; V was cut back by 4 bases and J by 6 bases. The CDR3 DNA reads TGTGCCAGCAGTGGGTGGACTAGCGGGATCAATGAGCAGTTCTTC. It specifies CASSGWTSGINEQFF.

There are many counts of this clonotype. V usage is TRBV18 and J usage is TRBJ2-3, with D tentatively TRBD1 (5 bases). V was clipped by 2 bases and J by 5 bases, with 8 bases between them. CDR1 KGHSH and CDR2 LQKENI come from the germline V gene. The CDR3 contains 13 residues. As DNA, the CDR3 is TGTGCCAGCTCACCAGGACACCAAGATACGCAGTATTTT. Residues: CASSPGHQDTQYF.

A word on this clonotype: This could be a read error, since a much larger clone is one nucleotide away. The chain couples TRBV3-1 to TRBJ2-1, with D maybe TRBD2 (6 bases). The CDR3 has 17 residues. The germline CDR1 and CDR2 sequences are LGHDT and YNNKEL (reference sequence). The CDR3 nucleotides are TGTGGCAGCAGCCAAGATGGAGGGCGGTGGGGGTGGAATGAGCAGTTCTTC. Encoded protein: CGSSQDGGRWGWNEQFF.

This clonotype was counted ten times or more. This chain's CDR3 is CASSPGGADTQYF. The CDR3 coding sequence is TGCGCCAGCAGCCCCGGAGGGGCAGATACGCAGTATTTT. The chain combines TRBV5-1 with TRBJ2-3; D possibly corresponds to TRBD2 (6 bases). Trimming shortened V by 4 bases and J by 4 bases, and 10 bases separated the two germline ends. This CDR3 contains 13 residues. CDR1 SGHRS and CDR2 YFSETQ come from the germline V gene.

This clonotype was detected many times. The chain carries TRBV29-1 and TRBJ2-1; D ambiguous. The CDR3 length is 13 residues. Trimming removed 4 bases at V and 6 bases at J, with 13 bases between. Germline CDR1 reads SQVTM; CDR2 reads ANQGSEA. CDR3 amino acids: CSVGLITANEQFF. The CDR3 DNA is TGCAGCGTTGGGTTGATAACCGCCAATGAGCAGTTCTTC.